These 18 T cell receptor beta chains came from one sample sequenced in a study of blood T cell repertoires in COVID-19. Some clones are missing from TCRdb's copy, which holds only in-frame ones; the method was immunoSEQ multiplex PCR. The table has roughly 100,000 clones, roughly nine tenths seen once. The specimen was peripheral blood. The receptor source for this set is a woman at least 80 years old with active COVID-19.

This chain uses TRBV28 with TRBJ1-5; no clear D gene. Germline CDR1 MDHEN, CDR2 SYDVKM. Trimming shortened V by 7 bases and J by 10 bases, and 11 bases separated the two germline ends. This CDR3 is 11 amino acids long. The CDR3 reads CASNSRGPQHF. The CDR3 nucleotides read TGTGCCAGCAACTCCCGGGGACCCCAGCATTTT.

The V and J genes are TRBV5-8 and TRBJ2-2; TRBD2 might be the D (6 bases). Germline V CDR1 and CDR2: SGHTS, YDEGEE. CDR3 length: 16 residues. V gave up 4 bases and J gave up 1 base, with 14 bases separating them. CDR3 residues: CASSIYSGRNTGELFF. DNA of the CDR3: TGTGCCAGCAGCATTTATAGCGGAAGGAACACCGGGGAGCTGTTTTTT.

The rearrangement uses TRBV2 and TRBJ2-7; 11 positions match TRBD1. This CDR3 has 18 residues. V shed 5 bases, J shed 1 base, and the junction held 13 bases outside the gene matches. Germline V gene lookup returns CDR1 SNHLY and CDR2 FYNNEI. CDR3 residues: CASSFKPRGQGVSYEQYF. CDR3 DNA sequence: TGTGCCAGCAGTTTCAAGCCTAGGGGACAGGGGGTTTCCTACGAGCAGTACTTC.

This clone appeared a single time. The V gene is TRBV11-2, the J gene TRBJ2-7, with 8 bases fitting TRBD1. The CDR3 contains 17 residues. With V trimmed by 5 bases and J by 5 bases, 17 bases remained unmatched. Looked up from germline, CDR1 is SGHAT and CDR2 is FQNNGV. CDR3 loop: CASSRRWAGQGYNEQYF. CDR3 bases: TGTGCCAGCAGCCGGAGATGGGCAGGACAGGGATATAACGAGCAGTACTTC.

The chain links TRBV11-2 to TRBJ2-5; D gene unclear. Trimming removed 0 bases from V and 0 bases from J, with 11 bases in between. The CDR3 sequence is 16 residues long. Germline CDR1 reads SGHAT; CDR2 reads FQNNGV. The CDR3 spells CASSLEPTLNQETQYF. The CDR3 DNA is TGTGCCAGCAGCTTAGAGCCGACACTTAACCAAGAGACCCAGTACTTC. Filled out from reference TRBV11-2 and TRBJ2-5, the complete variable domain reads EAGVAQSPRYKIIEKRQSVAFWCNPISGHATLYWYQQILGQGPKLLIQFQNNGVVDDSQLPKDRFSAERLKGVDSTLKIQPAKLEDSAVYLCASSLEPTLNQETQYFGPGTRLLVL.

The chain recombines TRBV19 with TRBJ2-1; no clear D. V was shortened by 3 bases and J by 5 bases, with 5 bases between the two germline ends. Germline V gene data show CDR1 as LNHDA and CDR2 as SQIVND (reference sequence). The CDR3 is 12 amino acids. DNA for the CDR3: TGTGCCAGTAGTATCACAAACAATGAGCAGTTCTTC. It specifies CASSITNNEQFF.

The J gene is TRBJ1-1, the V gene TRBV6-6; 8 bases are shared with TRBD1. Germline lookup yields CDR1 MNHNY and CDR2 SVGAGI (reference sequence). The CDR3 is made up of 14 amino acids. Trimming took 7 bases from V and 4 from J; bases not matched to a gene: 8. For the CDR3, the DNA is TGTGCCAGCACCTCGGACAGGGCGGGCACTGAAGCTTTCTTT. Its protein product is CASTSDRAGTEAFF.

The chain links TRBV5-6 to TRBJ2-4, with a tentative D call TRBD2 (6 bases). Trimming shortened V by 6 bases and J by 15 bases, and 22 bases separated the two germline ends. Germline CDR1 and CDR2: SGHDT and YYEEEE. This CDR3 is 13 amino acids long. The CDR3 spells CASTLQNRDSLYF. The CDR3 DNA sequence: TGTGCCAGCACGCTCCAAAACCGGGACTCCTTGTACTTC.

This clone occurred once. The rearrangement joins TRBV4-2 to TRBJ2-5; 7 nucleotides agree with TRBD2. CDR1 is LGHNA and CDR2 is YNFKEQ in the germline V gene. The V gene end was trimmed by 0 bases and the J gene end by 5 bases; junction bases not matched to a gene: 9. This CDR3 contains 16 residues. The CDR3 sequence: CASSQERGGKGETQYF. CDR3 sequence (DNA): TGTGCCAGCAGCCAAGAGAGGGGAGGGAAGGGGGAGACCCAGTACTTC.

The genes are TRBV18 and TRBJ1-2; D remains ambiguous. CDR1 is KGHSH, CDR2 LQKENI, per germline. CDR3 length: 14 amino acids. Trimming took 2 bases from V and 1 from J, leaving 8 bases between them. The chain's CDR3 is CASSPDTFNYGYTF. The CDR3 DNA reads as TGTGCCAGCTCACCAGATACATTTAACTATGGCTACACCTTC. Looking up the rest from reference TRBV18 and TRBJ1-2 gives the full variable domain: NAGVMQNPRHLVRRRGQEARLRCSPMKGHSHVYWYRQLPEEGLKFMVYLQKENIIDESGMPKERFSAEFPKEGPSILRIQQVVRGDSAAYFCASSPDTFNYGYTFGSGTRLTVV.

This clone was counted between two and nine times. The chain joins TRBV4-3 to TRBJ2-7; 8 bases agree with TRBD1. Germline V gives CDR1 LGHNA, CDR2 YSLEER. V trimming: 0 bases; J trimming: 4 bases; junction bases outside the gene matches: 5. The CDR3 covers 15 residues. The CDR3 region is CASSQDWQGAYEQYF. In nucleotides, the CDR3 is TGCGCCAGCAGCCAAGATTGGCAGGGGGCTTACGAGCAGTACTTC.

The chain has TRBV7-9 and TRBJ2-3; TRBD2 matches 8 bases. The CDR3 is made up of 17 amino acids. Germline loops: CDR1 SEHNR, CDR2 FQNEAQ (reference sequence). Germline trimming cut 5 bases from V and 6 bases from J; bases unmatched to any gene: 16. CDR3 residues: CASSAGGMGGRMDTQYF. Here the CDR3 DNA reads TGTGCCAGCAGCGCGGGGGGAATGGGCGGGAGAATGGATACGCAGTATTTT.

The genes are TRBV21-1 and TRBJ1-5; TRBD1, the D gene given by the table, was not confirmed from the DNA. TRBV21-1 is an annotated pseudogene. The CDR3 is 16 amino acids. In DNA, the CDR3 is TGTGCCAGCAGCAGGGACAGGGAGATTCCCAATCAGCCCCAGCATTTT. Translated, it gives CASSRDREIPNQPQHF.

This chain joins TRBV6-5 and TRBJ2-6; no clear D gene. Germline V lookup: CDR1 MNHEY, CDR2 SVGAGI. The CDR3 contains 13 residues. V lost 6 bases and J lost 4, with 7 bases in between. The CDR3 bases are TGTGCCAGCAGGGTAGCCGGGGCCAACGTCCTGACTTTC. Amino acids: CASRVAGANVLTF.

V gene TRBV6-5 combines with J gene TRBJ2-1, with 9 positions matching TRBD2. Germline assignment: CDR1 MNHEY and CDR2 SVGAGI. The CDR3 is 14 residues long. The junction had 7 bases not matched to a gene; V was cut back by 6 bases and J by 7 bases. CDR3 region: CASRWAGGLNEQFF. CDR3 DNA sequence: TGTGCCAGCAGGTGGGCGGGAGGGCTGAATGAGCAGTTCTTC.

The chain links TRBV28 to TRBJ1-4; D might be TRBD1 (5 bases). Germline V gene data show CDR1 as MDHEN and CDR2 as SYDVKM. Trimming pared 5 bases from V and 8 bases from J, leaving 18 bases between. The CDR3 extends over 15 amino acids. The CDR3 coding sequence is TGTGCCAGCAGTGCCTCATTCGACAGTGAAGAAAAACTGTTTTTT. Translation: CASSASFDSEEKLFF. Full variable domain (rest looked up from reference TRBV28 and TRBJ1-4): DVKVTQSSRYLVKRTGEKVFLECVQDMDHENMFWYRQDPGLGLRLIYFSYDVKMKEKGDIPEGYSVSREKKERFSLILESASTNQTSMYLCASSASFDSEEKLFFGSGTQLSVL.

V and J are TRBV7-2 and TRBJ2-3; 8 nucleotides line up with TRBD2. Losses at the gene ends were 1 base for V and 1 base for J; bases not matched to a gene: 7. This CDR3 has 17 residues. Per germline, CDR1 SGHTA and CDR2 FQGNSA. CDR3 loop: CASSLVPAGGGTDTQYF. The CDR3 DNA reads TGTGCCAGCAGCTTAGTCCCCGCGGGAGGTGGCACAGATACGCAGTATTTT.

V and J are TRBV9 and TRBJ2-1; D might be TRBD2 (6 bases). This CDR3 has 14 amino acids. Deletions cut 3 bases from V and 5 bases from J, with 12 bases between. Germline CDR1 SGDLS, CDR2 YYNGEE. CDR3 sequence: CASSASESHNEQFF. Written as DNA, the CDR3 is TGTGCCAGCAGCGCTAGCGAGTCCCACAATGAGCAGTTCTTC.